Presented here are 8 T cell receptor beta chains from one specimen sequenced in a study of blood T cell repertoires in COVID-19. Repertoires were generated with immunoSEQ multiplex PCR, while TCRdb's copy carries only in-frame clones and drops some. The sample holds about 410,000 clones; about 89% are singletons and the top ten take 1.5% to 1.9%. Sequencing was carried out using peripheral blood. Receptors were obtained from a woman aged 40 to 50 with COVID-19, enrolled during active disease.

The table lists this clone with a few counts. J is TRBJ1-6 and V is TRBV29-1, with 7 bases aligning to TRBD1. The length of the CDR3 is 15 residues. V lost 6 bases and J lost 7; bases outside the gene matches: 12. The germline CDR1 and CDR2 sequences are SQVTM and ANQGSEA. The CDR3 sequence is CSVKEGDSANSPLHF. The CDR3 DNA follows: TGCAGCGTCAAAGAGGGGGACAGTGCGAATTCACCCCTCCACTTT.

V usage is TRBV7-9 and J usage is TRBJ2-1; 11 nucleotides line up with TRBD2. V was clipped by 1 base and J by 5 bases; unmatched bases: 13. The CDR3 consists of 19 residues. Germline CDR1 is SEHNR and CDR2 is FQNEAQ (reference sequence). The CDR3 region has the DNA TGTGCCAGCAGCTTAGGGGGACTAGCGGTTAGTTACGTAGACAATGAGCAGTTCTTC. It translates to CASSLGGLAVSYVDNEQFF.

This sequence joins TRBV7-9 and TRBJ2-1; 13 positions match TRBD2. Germline CDR1 SEHNR, CDR2 FQNEAQ (reference sequence). The V gene end was trimmed by 4 bases and the J gene end by 0 bases; junction bases not matched to a gene: 3. The CDR3 is 17 amino acids. The CDR3 DNA is TGTGCCAGCAGCTGGGGACTAGCGGGAATCTCCTACAATGAGCAGTTCTTC. It encodes CASSWGLAGISYNEQFF.

As DNA, the CDR3 is TGTGCCTGGAGTCCCAGGACAGGGAGGGACTATGGCTACACCTTC. Translating gives CAWSPRTGRDYGYTF. The V call is TRBV30, the J call TRBJ1-2; 8 positions agree with TRBD1. This CDR3 has 15 residues. Per the germline V gene, CDR1 is GTSNPN and CDR2 is SVGIG (reference sequence). V shed 2 bases and J 3 bases; nucleotides not matched to a gene: 8.

The chain employs TRBV6-5 and TRBJ1-4; TRBD1 agrees at 9 bases. The junction had 2 bases not matched to a gene; V was cut back by 2 bases and J by 4 bases. The CDR3 is 15 residues long. The germline CDR1 and CDR2 sequences are MNHEY and SVGAGI. The CDR3 sequence is CASSYGGQGNEKLFF. For the CDR3, the DNA is TGTGCCAGCAGTTACGGGGGACAGGGTAATGAAAAACTGTTTTTT.

This chain links TRBV24-1 with TRBJ2-1; D ambiguous. V shed 0 bases and J shed 6 bases, with 5 bases lying between them. The germline V gene has CDR1 KGHDR and CDR2 SFDVKD. This CDR3 comprises 13 residues. The CDR3, as DNA: TGTGCCACCAGTGATTTGCGAGCCAATGAGCAGTTCTTC. This translates into CATSDLRANEQFF.

The chain is built from TRBV6-1 and TRBJ1-5; D remains unclear. The CDR3 is 15 residues long. V lost 3 bases and J lost 4, with 13 bases in between. Germline V gene data show CDR1 as MNHNS and CDR2 as SASEGT. CDR3 nucleotide sequence: TGTGCCAGCAGTGATTTGGGGAGGCGAAATCAGCCCCAGCATTTT. This translates into CASSDLGRRNQPQHF.

The chain has TRBV27 and TRBJ1-2; a possible D gene is TRBD1 (6 bases). The CDR3 sequence is 16 residues long. V shed 3 bases and J shed 0 bases, with 14 bases lying between them. Germline V gives CDR1 MNHEY, CDR2 SMNVEV (reference sequence). The CDR3 coding sequence is TGTGCCAGCAGTTTCGCACCGGACAGTACTAACTATGGCTACACCTTC. Translation gives CASSFAPDSTNYGYTF.